The rows below give T cell receptor beta chains drawn from one sample of a study of OX40 agonist ivuxolimab in advanced cancers. Produced via immunoSEQ multiplex PCR; TCRdb's table is partial and in-frame only. The sample holds over 40,000 clones, approximately 86% seen once. Material: CD4+ or CD8+ T cells sorted from blood, obtained in a trial of the OX40 agonist ivuxolimab. These receptors were taken from an adult with an advanced solid tumor such as melanoma, head and neck, liver or kidney cancer. CDR3s include the opening cysteine and the closing phenylalanine or tryptophan. A D gene is named only where the DNA matches it firmly. Rows may omit the clone size; those that give it use once, few, many or a size class.

TRBJ2-1 NA TRBV2 NA CASEIRSYNEQFF TGTGCCAGCGAGATTCGGTCCTACAATGAGCAGTTCTTC
TRBJ2-7 NA TRBV5-4 NA CASSLAGGLRYEQYF TGTGCCAGCAGCTTGGCCGGGGGGCTTAGGTACGAGCAGTACTTC
TRBJ1-1 NA TRBV6-1 NA CASVWDGNTGAFF TGTGCCAGCGTCTGGGACGGCAACACTGGAGCTTTCTTT
TRBJ2-5 NA TRBV10-3 TRBD2 CAISVVGLAGGPRETQYF TGTGCCATCAGTGTGGTCGGACTAGCGGGGGGGCCTAGAGAGACCCAGTACTTC
TRBJ1-2 NA TRBV5-4 NA CASTPGAGNYGYTF TGTGCCAGCACCCCCGGCGCGGGGAACTATGGCTACACCTTC
TRBJ1-1 NA TRBV28 NA CASSPYRGNTEAFF TGTGCCAGCAGCCCCTACCGGGGGAACACTGAAGCTTTCTTT
TRBJ2-1 NA TRBV7-2 NA CASSSGLRPYNEQFF TGTGCCAGCAGCTCCGGACTTAGGCCTTACAATGAGCAGTTCTTC
TRBJ2-1 NA TRBV29-1 TRBD2 CSVAAGGSYNEQFF TGCAGCGTTGCGGCGGGAGGTTCCTACAATGAGCAGTTCTTC
TRBJ1-1 few TRBV6-5 NA CASSNTGRYRAFF TGTGCCAGCAGCAACACCGGCAGATATCGGGCTTTCTTT
TRBJ1-5 few TRBV10-3 NA CAISDGSNQPQHF TGTGCCATCAGTGATGGTAGCAATCAGCCCCAGCATTTT
TRBJ1-1 NA TRBV4-3 NA CASSRASGGDTEAFF TGCGCCAGCAGCCGAGCATCGGGGGGCGACACTGAAGCTTTCTTT
TRBJ2-2 NA TRBV7-9 TRBD1 CASSPTGTGRTGELFF TGTGCCAGCAGCCCCACCGGGACAGGGCGGACCGGGGAGCTGTTTTTT
TRBJ1-2 once TRBV19 NA CASTERASYGYTF TGTGCCAGTACGGAAAGGGCCAGCTATGGCTACACCTTC
TRBJ2-1 NA TRBV5-1 NA CASRLSSLLFF TGCGCCAGCAGATTGAGCTCACTACTATTCTTC
TRBJ2-5 NA TRBV6-6 TRBD2 CASSTPGLAGARAQYF TGTGCCAGCAGTACCCCGGGACTAGCGGGGGCTAGGGCCCAGTACTTC
TRBJ1-5 NA TRBV18 NA CASSPVSSQPQHF TGTGCCAGCTCACCGGTTTCGAGTCAGCCCCAGCATTTT
TRBJ1-1 NA TRBV5-8 TRBD1 CASSLRQGARPEAFF TGTGCCAGCAGCTTGAGACAGGGGGCGAGACCTGAAGCTTTCTTT
TRBJ1-4 NA TRBV19 NA CASNPGRAEKLFF TGTGCCAGTAACCCGGGACGGGCTGAAAAACTGTTTTTT
TRBJ1-2 NA TRBV5-1 NA CASRGGTADGYTF TGCGCCAGCAGAGGAGGGACGGCCGATGGCTACACCTTC
TRBJ2-7 NA TRBV19 TRBD1 CASSPDRSYEQYF TGTGCCAGTAGCCCGGACAGGAGCTACGAGCAGTACTTC